This T cell receptor beta chain was profiled in a study of T cells in Graves' hyperthyroidism and ophthalmopathy. This clonotype has a count of ten or more. Researchers barred patients who had uncontrolled infection, other autoimmune disease, pregnancy or lactation. Fresh peripheral blood, around 9.3 ml of it, supplied the PBMCs. This CDR3 is 13 amino acids long. The germline V gene has CDR1 SGHAT and CDR2 FQNNGV. V lost 5 bases and J lost 6, with 14 bases in between. RNA transcripts were the template for amplifying TCR beta CDR3 regions. A set of HTBI primers served as the primers for a first-round RT-PCR of the TCR CDR3. MiXCR, applied by TCRdb to the multiplex PCR reads, yields one record per CDR3 protein. The sample consists of some 550,000 distinct CDR3 sequences, roughly 16% of them appearing once.

The receptor's source is a woman between 40 and 50 years old with Graves' ophthalmopathy. Sequences were obtained from blood. This sequence joins TRBV11-2 and TRBJ2-7, with D hard to call. CDR3 bases: TGTGCCAGCAGCCATACGTGGGGATCCGAGCAGTACTTC. This codes for CASSHTWGSEQYF. Full variable domain (remainder filled in from reference TRBV11-2 and TRBJ2-7): EAGVAQSPRYKIIEKRQSVAFWCNPISGHATLYWYQQILGQGPKLLIQFQNNGVVDDSQLPKDRFSAERLKGVDSTLKIQPAKLEDSAVYLCASSHTWGSEQYFGPGTRLTVT.